In its sample, the clone carrying this T cell receptor (beta chain) was seen many times. Its matching antigen is unknown. With 6 bases clipped from V and 2 bases from J, the junction kept 10 bases outside the gene matches. In germline, CDR1 is DFQATT, CDR2 SNEGSKA (reference sequence). CDR3 length: 14 amino acids. This specimen comes from a study of T-cell reconstitution after alpha-beta-depleted transplantation in children. Whole-study findings and limits: T-cell numbers and diversity one year post-transplant derived largely from freshly generated T cells. Diversity of TCRbeta at day 60 was high in some patients, arising from surviving recipient T cells and thymic progenitors. There were reportedly several hundred expanded graft clones from which alpha-beta T cells came about two months after transplant.

The TCRbeta library was prepared with unique molecular identifiers. TCRdb ran MiXCR on the PCR reads and lists one entry per CDR3 protein. The top ten hold over 9.5% of the sample, which has under 400,000 distinct CDR3 sequences, around 25% seen once. V and J are TRBV20-1 and TRBJ2-7; TRBD1 matches 7 bases. This TCR was recovered from a male patient between 10 and 17 years old who had a stem cell transplant for acute lymphoblastic leukemia, so the T cells may come from the graft donor. Sequenced material: PBMCs, mostly from graft donor cells, taken 180 days after TCRalphabeta/CD19-depleted stem cell transplant. Here the CDR3 DNA reads TGCAGTGCGCGGAACAGGGACAGTACCTACGAGCAGTACTTC. Amino acid sequence: CSARNRDSTYEQYF.